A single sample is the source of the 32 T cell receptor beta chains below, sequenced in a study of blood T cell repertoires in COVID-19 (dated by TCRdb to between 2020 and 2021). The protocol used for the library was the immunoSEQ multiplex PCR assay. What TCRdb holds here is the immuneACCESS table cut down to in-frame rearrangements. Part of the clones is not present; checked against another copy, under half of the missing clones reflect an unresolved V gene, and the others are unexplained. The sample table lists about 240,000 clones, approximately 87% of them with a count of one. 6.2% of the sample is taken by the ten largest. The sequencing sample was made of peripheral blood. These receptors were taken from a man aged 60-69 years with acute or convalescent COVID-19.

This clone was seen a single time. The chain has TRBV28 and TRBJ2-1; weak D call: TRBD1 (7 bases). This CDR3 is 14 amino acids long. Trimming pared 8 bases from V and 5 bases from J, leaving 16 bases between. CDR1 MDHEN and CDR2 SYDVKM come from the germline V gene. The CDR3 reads CASHTQGGNNEQFF. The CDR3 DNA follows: TGTGCCAGCCATACTCAGGGGGGTAACAATGAGCAGTTCTTC.

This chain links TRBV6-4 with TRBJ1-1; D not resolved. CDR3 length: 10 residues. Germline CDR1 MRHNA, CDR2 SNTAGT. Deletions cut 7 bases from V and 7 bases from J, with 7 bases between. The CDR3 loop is CASTYLEAFF. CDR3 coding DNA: TGTGCCAGCACCTACCTTGAAGCTTTCTTT.

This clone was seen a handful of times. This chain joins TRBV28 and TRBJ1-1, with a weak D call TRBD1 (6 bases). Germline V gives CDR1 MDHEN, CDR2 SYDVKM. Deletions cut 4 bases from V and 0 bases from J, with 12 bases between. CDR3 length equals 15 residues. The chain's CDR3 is CASSSGQRMNTEAFF. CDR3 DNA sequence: TGTGCCAGCAGTTCAGGACAGAGGATGAACACTGAAGCTTTCTTT.

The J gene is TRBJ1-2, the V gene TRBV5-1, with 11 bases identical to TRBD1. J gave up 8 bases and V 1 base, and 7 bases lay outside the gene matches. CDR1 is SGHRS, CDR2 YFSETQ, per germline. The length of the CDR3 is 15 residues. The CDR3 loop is CASSLYPDRGRGYTF. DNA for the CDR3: TGCGCCAGCAGCTTGTACCCGGACAGGGGGCGAGGCTACACCTTC.

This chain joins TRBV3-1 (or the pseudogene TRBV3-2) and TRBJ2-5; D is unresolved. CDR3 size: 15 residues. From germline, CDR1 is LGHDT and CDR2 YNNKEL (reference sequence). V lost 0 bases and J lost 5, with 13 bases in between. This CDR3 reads CASSQDSTRKETQYF. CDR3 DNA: TGTGCCAGCAGCCAAGATAGCACAAGGAAGGAGACCCAGTACTTC.

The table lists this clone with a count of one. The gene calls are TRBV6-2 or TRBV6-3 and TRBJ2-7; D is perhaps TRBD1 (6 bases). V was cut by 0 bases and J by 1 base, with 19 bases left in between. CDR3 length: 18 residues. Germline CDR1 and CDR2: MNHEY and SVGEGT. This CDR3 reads CASSYSRDKTYLSYEQYF. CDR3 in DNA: TGTGCCAGCAGTTACTCGAGGGACAAGACTTACCTTTCCTACGAGCAGTACTTC.

The CDR3 loop reads CASSQNSQETQYF. The DNA for the CDR3 is TGTGCCAGCAGCCAAAACAGTCAAGAGACCCAGTACTTC. The chain employs TRBV14 and TRBJ2-5; no definite D call. Germline V gene sequence: CDR1 SGHDN, CDR2 FVKESK. The germline V and J ends were trimmed by 2 bases and 2 bases, with 6 bases remaining between them. The CDR3 length is 13 residues.

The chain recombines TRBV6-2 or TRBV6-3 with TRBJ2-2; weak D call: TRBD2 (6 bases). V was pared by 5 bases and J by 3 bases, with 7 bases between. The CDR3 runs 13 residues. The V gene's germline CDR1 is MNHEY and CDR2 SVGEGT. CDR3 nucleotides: TGTGCCAGCAGTCCGGGGGACACCGGGGAGCTGTTTTTT. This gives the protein CASSPGDTGELFF.

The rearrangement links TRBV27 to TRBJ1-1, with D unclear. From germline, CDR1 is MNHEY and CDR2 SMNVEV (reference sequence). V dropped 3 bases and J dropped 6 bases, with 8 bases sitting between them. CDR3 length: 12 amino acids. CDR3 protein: CASSFRGSEAFF. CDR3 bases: TGTGCCAGCAGTTTTCGTGGCTCTGAAGCTTTCTTT.

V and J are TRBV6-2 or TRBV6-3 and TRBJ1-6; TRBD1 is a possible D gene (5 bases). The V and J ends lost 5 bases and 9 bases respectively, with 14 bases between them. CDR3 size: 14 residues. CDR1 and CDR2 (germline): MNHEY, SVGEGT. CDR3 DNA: TGTGCCAGCAGTCGGGGGTTGAGGGGTTCACCCCTCCACTTT. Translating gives CASSRGLRGSPLHF.

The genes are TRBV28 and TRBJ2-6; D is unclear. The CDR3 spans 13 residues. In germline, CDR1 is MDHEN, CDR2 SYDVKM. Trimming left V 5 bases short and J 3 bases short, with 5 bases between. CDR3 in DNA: TGTGCCAGCAGTAGAGGTGGGGCCAACGTCCTGACTTTC. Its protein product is CASSRGGANVLTF.

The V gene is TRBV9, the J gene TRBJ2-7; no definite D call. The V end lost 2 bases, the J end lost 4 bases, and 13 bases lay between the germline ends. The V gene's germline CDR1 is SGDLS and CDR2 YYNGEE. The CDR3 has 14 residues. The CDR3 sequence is CASSVSPLGYEQYF. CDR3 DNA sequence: TGTGCCAGCAGCGTGTCTCCGCTAGGATACGAGCAGTACTTC.

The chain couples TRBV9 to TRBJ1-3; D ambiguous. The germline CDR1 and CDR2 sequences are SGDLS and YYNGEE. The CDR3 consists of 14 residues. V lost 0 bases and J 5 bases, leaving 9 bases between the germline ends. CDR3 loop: CASSVDGYRNTIYF. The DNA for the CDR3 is TGTGCCAGCAGCGTAGACGGGTACAGAAACACCATATATTTT.

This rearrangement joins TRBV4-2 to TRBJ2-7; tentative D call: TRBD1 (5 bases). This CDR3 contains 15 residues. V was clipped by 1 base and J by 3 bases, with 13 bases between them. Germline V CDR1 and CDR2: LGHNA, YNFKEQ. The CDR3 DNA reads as TGTGCCAGCAGCCAAGCAGCAGGGTCTATCTACGAGCAGTACTTC. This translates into CASSQAAGSIYEQYF.

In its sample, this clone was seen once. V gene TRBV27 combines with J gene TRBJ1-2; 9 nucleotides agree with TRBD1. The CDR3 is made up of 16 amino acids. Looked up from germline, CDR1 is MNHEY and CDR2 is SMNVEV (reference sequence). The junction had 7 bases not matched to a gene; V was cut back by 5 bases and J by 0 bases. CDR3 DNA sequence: TGTGCCAGCAGTAGAACAGGGGGCTCAACTAACTATGGCTACACCTTC. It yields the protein CASSRTGGSTNYGYTF.

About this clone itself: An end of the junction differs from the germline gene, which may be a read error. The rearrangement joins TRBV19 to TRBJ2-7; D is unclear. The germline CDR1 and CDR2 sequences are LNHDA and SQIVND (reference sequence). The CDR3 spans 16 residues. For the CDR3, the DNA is TGTGCCAGCAGTAACCTTATGGGCGTGGCAGCCTACGAGCAGTACTTC. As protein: CASSNLMGVAAYEQYF.

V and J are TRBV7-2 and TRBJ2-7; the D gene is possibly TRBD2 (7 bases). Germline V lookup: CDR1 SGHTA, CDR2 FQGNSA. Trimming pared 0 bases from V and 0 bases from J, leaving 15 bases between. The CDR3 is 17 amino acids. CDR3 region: CASSLAGRGAASYEQYF. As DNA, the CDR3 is TGTGCCAGCAGCTTAGCCGGTCGGGGGGCGGCCTCCTACGAGCAGTACTTC. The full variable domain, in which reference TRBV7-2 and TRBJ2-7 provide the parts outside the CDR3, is GAGVSQSPSNKVTEKGKDVELRCDPISGHTALYWYRQSLGQGLEFLIYFQGNSAPDKSGLPSDRFSAERTGGSVSTLTIQRTQQEDSAVYLCASSLAGRGAASYEQYFGPGTRLTVT.

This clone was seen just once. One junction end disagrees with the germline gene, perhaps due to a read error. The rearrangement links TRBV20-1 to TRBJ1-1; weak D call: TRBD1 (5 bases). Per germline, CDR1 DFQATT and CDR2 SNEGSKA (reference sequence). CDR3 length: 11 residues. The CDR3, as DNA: TGCAGTGCTCGCCAGGGATTTGACCCCTCTTTT. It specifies CSARQGFDPSF.

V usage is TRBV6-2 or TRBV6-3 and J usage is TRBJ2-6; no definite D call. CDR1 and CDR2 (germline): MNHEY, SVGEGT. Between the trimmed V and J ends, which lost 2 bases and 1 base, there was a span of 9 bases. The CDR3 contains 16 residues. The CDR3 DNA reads TGTGCCAGCAGTTACGCCGGCAGGTCTGGGGCCAACGTCCTGACTTTC. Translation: CASSYAGRSGANVLTF.

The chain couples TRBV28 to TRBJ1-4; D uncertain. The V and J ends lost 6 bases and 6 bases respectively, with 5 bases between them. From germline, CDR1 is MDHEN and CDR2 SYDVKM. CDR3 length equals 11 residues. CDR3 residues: CASRAYEKLFF. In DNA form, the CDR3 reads TGTGCCAGCAGGGCTTATGAAAAACTGTTTTTT.

CDR3 protein: CASSFKTSGSHTDTQYF. DNA for the CDR3: TGTGCCAGCAGCTTTAAGACTAGCGGCTCACACACAGATACGCAGTATTTT. The chain recombines TRBV13 with TRBJ2-3; 9 bases line up with TRBD2. CDR1 and CDR2 from the germline V gene are PRHDT and FYEKMQ (reference sequence). This CDR3 comprises 17 residues. V dropped 3 bases and J dropped 2; count of bases not matched to a gene: 9. The variable domain in full, with the rest retrieved from reference TRBV13 and TRBJ2-3, is AAGVIQSPRHLIKEKRETATLKCYPIPRHDTVYWYQQGPGQDPQFLISFYEKMQSDKGSIPDRFSAQQFSDYHSELNMSSLELGDSALYFCASSFKTSGSHTDTQYFGPGTRLTVL.

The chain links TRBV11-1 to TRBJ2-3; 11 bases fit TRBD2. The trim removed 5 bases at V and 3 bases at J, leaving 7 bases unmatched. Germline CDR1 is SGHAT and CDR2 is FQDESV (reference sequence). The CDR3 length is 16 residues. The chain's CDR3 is CASSPRLAGSTDTQYF. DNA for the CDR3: TGTGCCAGCAGCCCACGACTAGCGGGGTCAACAGATACGCAGTATTTT. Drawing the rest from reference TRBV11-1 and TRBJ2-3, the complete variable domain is EAEVAQSPRYKITEKSQAVAFWCDPISGHATLYWYRQILGQGPELLVQFQDESVVDDSQLPKDRFSAERLKGVDSTLKIQPAELGDSAMYLCASSPRLAGSTDTQYFGPGTRLTVL.

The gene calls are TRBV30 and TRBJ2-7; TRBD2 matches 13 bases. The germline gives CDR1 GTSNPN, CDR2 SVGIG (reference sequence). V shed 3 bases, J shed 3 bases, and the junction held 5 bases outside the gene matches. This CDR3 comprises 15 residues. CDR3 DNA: TGTGCCTGGAGCTATGGACTAGCGGGAGTCTACGAGCAGTACTTC. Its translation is CAWSYGLAGVYEQYF.

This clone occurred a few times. Here the CDR3 reads CASSKGELNTEAFF. The DNA of the CDR3 is TGTGCCAGCAGTAAGGGGGAGTTGAACACTGAAGCTTTCTTT. The rearrangement joins TRBV27 to TRBJ1-1, with D possibly TRBD1 on 6 matching bases. Germline assignment: CDR1 MNHEY and CDR2 SMNVEV (reference sequence). The CDR3 totals 14 residues. The V gene lost 5 bases and the J gene lost 0 bases, with 10 bases spanning the gap.

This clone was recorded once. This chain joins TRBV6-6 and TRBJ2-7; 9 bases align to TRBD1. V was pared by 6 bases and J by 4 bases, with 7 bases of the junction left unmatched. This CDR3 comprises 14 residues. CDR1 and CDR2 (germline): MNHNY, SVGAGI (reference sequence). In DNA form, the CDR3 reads TGTGCCAGCAGAGCCGGGACAGGGCGGTACGAGCAGTACTTC. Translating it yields CASRAGTGRYEQYF.

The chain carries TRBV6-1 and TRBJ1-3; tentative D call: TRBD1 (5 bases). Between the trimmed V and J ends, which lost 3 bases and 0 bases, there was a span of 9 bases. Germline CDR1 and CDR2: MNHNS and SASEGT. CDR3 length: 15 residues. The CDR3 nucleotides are TGTGCCAGCAGTGAGGGACTGGACTCTGGAAACACCATATATTTT. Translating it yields CASSEGLDSGNTIYF.

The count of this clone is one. The CDR3 region has the DNA TGTGCCAGCAGTCGGGAATTCGGGCCCCAGCATTTT. It codes for CASSREFGPQHF. The chain carries TRBV6-5 and TRBJ1-5; no firm D call. The CDR3 is made up of 12 amino acids. The germline gives CDR1 MNHEY, CDR2 SVGAGI. V lost 5 bases and J lost 9, with 11 bases in between.

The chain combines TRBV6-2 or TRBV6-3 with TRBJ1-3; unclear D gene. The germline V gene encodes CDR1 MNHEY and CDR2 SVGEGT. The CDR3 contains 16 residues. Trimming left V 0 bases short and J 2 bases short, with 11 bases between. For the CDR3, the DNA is TGTGCCAGCAGTTACTCGAGCCGGGTTACTGGAAACACCATATATTTT. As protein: CASSYSSRVTGNTIYF.

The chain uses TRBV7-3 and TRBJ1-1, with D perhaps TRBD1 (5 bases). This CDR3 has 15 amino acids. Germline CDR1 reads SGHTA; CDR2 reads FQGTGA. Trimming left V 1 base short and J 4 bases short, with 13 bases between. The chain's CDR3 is CASSLNGGEGTEAFF. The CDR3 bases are TGTGCCAGCAGCTTAAATGGGGGGGAAGGCACTGAAGCTTTCTTT.

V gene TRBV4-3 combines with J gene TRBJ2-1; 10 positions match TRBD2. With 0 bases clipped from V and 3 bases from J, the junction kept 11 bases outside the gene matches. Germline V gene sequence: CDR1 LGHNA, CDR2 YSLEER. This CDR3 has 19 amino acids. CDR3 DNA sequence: TGCGCCAGCAGCCAAGATCCCCCGACTAGCGGGTCGTTCTACAATGAGCAGTTCTTC. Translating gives CASSQDPPTSGSFYNEQFF.

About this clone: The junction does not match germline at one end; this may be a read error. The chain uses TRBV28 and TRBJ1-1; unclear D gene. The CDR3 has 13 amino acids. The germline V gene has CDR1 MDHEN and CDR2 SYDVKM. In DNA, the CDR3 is TGTGCCAGTAGTTTACACAACGGGGATAAAGCTTTCTTT. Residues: CASSLHNGDKAFF.

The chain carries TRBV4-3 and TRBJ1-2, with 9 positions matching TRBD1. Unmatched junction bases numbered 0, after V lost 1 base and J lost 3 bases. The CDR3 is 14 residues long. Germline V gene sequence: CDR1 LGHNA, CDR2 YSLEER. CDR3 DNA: TGCGCCAGCAGCCAAGGGACAGGGGACTATGGCTACACCTTC. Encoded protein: CASSQGTGDYGYTF.